This T cell receptor beta chain comes out of a study of shared clonotypes between healthy human individuals. This clone was seen once. Its cognate antigen is unknown. Profiled with immunoSEQ multiplex PCR; TCRdb holds only in-frame clones, not every one. The data contain around 200,000 clones, approximately 70% of them singletons. Points from the study as a whole: Among the subsets, naive ones generally showed larger estimated richness than memory ones.

The sequenced sample consisted of memory CD4+ T cells sorted from blood. As for subset: CD45RA-negative fraction. This clonotype was obtained from a man younger than 45 in good health.

CDR3 sequence reads: CASSQDRNPGVSYNEQFF. The DNA for the CDR3 is TGCGCCAGCAGCCAAGATCGGAATCCGGGAGTTTCCTACAATGAGCAGTTCTTC. The genes are TRBV4-1 and TRBJ2-1; D perhaps matches TRBD2 (6 bases). The germline CDR1 and CDR2 sequences are MGHRA and YSYEKL. CDR3 size: 18 residues. Trimming left V 0 bases short and J 1 base short, with 16 bases between.